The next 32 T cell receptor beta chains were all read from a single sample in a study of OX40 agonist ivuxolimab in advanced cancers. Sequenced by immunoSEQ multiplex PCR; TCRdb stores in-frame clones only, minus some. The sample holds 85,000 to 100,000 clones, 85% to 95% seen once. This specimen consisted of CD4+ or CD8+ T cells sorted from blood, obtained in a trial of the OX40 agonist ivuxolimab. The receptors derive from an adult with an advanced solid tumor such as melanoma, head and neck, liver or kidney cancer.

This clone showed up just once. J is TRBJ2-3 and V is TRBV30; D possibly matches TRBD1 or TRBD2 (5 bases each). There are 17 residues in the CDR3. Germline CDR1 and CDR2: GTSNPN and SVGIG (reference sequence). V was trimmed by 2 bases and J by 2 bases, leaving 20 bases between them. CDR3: CAWSPNQGVSTTDTQYF. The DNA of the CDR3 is TGTGCCTGGAGTCCCAATCAGGGAGTCTCTACCACAGATACGCAGTATTTT.

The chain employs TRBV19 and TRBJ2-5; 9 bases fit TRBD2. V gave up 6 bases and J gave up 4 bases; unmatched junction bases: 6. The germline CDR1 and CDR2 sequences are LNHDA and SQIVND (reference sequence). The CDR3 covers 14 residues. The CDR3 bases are TGTGCCAGTAGGTTAGCGGGAGCAGCAGAGACCCAGTACTTC. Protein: CASRLAGAAETQYF.

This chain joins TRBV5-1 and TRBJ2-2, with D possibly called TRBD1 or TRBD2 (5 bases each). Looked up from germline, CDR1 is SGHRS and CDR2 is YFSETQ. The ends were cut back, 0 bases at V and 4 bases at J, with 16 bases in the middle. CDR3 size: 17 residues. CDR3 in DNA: TGCGCCAGCAGCTTGGGACTCACCCCCGGGACCACCGGGGAGCTGTTTTTT. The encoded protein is CASSLGLTPGTTGELFF.

The CDR3 DNA is TGTGCCAGCAGCTTAGTAGGAGAGACCCAGTACTTC. This sequence encodes CASSLVGETQYF. The rearrangement links TRBV7-9 to TRBJ2-5; D is unclear. V was pared by 1 base and J by 4 bases, with 4 bases between. The CDR3 contains 12 residues. Per the germline V gene, CDR1 is SEHNR and CDR2 is FQNEAQ (reference sequence).

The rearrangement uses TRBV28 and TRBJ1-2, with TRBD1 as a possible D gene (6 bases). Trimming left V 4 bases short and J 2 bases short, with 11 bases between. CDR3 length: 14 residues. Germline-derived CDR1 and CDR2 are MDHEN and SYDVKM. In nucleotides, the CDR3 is TGTGCCAGCAGTTCCCCGGGGGCGAACTATGGCTACACCTTC. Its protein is CASSSPGANYGYTF.

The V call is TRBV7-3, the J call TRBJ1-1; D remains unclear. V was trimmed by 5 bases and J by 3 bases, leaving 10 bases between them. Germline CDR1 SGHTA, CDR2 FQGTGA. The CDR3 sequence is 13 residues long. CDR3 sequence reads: CASSPAPDTEAFF. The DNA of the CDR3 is TGTGCCAGCAGCCCCGCCCCGGACACTGAAGCTTTCTTT.

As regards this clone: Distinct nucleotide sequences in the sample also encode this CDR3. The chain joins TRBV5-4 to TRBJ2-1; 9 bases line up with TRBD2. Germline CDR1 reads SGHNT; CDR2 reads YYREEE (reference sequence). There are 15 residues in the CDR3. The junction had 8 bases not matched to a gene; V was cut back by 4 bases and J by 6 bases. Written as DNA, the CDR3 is TGTGCCAGCAGCCCCCTGGCGGGAGGGCCCAATGAGCAGTTCTTC. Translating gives CASSPLAGGPNEQFF.

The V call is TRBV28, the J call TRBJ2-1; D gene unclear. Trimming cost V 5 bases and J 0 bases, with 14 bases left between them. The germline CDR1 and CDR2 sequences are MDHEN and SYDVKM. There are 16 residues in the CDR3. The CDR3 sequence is CASSLIDLSSYNEQFF. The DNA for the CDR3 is TGTGCCAGCAGTCTCATTGATCTTTCCTCCTACAATGAGCAGTTCTTC. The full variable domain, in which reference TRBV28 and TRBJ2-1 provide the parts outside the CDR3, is DVKVTQSSRYLVKRTGEKVFLECVQDMDHENMFWYRQDPGLGLRLIYFSYDVKMKEKGDIPEGYSVSREKKERFSLILESASTNQTSMYLCASSLIDLSSYNEQFFGPGTRLTVL.

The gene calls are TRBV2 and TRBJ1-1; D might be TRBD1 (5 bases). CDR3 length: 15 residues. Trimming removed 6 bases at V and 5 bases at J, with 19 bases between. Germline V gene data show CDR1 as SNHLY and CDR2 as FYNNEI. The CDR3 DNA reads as TGTGCCAGCAGCAAAAATAGGGGATATGGAACTGAAGCTTTCTTT. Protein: CASSKNRGYGTEAFF.

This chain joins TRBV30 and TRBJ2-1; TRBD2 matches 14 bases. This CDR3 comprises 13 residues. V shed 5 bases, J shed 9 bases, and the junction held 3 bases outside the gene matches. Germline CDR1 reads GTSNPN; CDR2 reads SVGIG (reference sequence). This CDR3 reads CAWGLAGGLEQFF. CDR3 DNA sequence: TGTGCCTGGGGACTAGCGGGGGGCCTTGAGCAGTTCTTC.

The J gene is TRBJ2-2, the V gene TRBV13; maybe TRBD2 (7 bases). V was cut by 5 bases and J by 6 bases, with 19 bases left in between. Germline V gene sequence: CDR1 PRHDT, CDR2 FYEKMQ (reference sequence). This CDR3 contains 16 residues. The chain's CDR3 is CASSPLAPGDPGELFF. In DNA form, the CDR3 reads TGTGCCAGCAGCCCACTAGCGCCAGGGGATCCCGGGGAGCTGTTTTTT.

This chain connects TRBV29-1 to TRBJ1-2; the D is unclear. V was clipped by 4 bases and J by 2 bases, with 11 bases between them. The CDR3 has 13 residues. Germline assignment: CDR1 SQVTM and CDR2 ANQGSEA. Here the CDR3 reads CSVAARMNYGYTF. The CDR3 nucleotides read TGCAGCGTTGCTGCTCGGATGAACTATGGCTACACCTTC.

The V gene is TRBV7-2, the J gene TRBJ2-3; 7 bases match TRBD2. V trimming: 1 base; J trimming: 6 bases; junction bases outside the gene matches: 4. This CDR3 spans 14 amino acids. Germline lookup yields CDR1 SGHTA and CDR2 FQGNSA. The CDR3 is CASSLDRGGDTQYF. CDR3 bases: TGTGCCAGCAGCTTAGACCGGGGAGGGGATACGCAGTATTTT.

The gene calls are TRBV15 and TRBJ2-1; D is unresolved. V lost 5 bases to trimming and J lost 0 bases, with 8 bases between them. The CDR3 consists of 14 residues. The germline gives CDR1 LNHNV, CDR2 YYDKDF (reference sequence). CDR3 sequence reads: CATSEWVSYNEQFF. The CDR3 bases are TGTGCCACCAGCGAGTGGGTCTCCTACAATGAGCAGTTCTTC.

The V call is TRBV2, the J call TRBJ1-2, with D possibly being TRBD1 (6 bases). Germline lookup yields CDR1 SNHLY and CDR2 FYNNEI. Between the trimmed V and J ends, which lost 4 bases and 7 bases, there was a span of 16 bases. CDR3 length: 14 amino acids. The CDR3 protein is CASSGGRGKSGYTF. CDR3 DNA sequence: TGTGCCAGCAGTGGGGGCAGGGGAAAGAGTGGCTACACCTTC.

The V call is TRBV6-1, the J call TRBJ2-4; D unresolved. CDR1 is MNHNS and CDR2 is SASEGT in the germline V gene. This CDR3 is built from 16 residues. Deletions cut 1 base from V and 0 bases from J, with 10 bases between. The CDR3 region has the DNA TGTGCCAGCAGTGAAGGCTGGGTGGGAGCCAAAAACATTCAGTACTTC. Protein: CASSEGWVGAKNIQYF.

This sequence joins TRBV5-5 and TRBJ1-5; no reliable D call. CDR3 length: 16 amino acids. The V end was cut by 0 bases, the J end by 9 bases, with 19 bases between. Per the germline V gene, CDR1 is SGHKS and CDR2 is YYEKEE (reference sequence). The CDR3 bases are TGTGCCAGCAGCTTGGCCTCGGCACTTCCTTTAGGGCCCCAGCATTTT. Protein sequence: CASSLASALPLGPQHF.

The CDR3 sequence: CASSSGLAGIYEQYF. CDR3 sequence (DNA): TGTGCCAGCAGCTCGGGACTAGCGGGGATCTACGAGCAGTACTTC. J is TRBJ2-7 and V is TRBV7-6, with 13 bases fitting TRBD2. The CDR3 has 15 amino acids. Losses at the gene ends were 4 bases for V and 3 bases for J; bases not matched to a gene: 3. The germline CDR1 and CDR2 sequences are SGHVS and FNYEAQ.

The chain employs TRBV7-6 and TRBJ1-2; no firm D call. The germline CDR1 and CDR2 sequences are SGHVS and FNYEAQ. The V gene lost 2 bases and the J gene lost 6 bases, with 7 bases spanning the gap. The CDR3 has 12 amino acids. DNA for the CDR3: TGTGCCAGCAGCTTATTACGGGATGGCTACACCTTC. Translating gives CASSLLRDGYTF.

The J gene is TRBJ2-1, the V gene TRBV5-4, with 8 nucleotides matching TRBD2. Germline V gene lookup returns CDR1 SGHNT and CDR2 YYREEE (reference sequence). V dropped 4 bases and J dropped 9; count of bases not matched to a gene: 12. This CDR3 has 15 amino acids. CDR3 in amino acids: CASSLARTGGVEQFF. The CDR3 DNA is TGTGCCAGCAGCCTCGCGAGGACGGGAGGGGTTGAGCAGTTCTTC.

The CDR3 is CASSRPNTGELFF. In DNA form, the CDR3 reads TGTGCCAGCAGCAGACCGAACACCGGGGAGCTGTTTTTT. The chain uses TRBV11-2 and TRBJ2-2; the D is unclear. V shed 5 bases and J shed 0 bases, with 4 bases lying between them. The germline CDR1 and CDR2 sequences are SGHAT and FQNNGV. The CDR3 extends over 13 amino acids.

The CDR3 loop is CAWSRSGLLHEQFF. Here the CDR3 DNA reads TGTGCCTGGAGTAGGTCGGGACTGCTTCATGAGCAGTTCTTC. The rearrangement links TRBV30 to TRBJ2-1; TRBD2 is a possible D gene (6 bases). CDR1 GTSNPN and CDR2 SVGIG come from the germline V gene (reference sequence). The CDR3 runs to 14 residues. With 2 bases removed from V and 8 bases from J, the gap between germline ends came to 16 bases.

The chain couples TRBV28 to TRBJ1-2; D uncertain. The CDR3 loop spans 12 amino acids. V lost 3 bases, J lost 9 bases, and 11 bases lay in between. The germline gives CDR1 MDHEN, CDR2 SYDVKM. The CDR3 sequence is CASSLRLGSYTF. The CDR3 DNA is TGTGCCAGCAGTTTGAGGCTGGGTAGCTACACCTTC.

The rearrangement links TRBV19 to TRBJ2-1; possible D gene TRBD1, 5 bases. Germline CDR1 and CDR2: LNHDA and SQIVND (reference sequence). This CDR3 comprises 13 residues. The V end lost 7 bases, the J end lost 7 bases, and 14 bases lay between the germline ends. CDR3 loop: CASKQPAGNEQFF. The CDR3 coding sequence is TGTGCCAGTAAGCAACCAGCAGGGAATGAGCAGTTCTTC.

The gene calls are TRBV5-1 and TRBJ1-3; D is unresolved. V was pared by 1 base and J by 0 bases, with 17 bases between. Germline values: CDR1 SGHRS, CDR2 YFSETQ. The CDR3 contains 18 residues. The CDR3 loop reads CASSLYPVGGRSGNTIYF. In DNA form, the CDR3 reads TGCGCCAGCAGCTTGTACCCCGTTGGAGGTCGCTCTGGAAACACCATATATTTT. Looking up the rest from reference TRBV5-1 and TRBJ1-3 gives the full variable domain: KAGVTQTPRYLIKTRGQQVTLSCSPISGHRSVSWYQQTPGQGLQFLFEYFSETQRNKGNFPGRFSGRQFSNSRSEMNVSTLELGDSALYLCASSLYPVGGRSGNTIYFGEGSWLTVV.

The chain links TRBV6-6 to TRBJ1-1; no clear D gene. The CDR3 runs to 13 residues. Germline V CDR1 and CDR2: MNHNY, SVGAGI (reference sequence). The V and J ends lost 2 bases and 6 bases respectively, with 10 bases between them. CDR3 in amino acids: CASSYEWASEAFF. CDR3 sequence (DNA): TGTGCCAGCAGTTACGAGTGGGCGTCTGAAGCTTTCTTT.

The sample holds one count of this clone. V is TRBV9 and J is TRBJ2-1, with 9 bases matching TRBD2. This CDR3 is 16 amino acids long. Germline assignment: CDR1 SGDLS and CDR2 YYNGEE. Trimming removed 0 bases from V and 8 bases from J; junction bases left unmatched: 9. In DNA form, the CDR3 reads TGTGCCAGCAGCGTAGGGGTGACTAGCGGTAACGATGAGCAGTTCTTC. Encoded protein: CASSVGVTSGNDEQFF.

The CDR3 spells CASSALGSGETQYF. The CDR3 DNA reads as TGCGCCAGCAGCGCACTAGGAAGCGGAGAGACCCAGTACTTC. The chain carries TRBV5-1 and TRBJ2-5, with D tentatively TRBD2 (5 bases). V was clipped by 4 bases and J by 4 bases, with 14 bases between them. The V gene's germline CDR1 is SGHRS and CDR2 YFSETQ. The CDR3 loop spans 14 amino acids. The full variable domain, in which reference TRBV5-1 and TRBJ2-5 provide the parts outside the CDR3, is KAGVTQTPRYLIKTRGQQVTLSCSPISGHRSVSWYQQTPGQGLQFLFEYFSETQRNKGNFPGRFSGRQFSNSRSEMNVSTLELGDSALYLCASSALGSGETQYFGPGTRLLVL.

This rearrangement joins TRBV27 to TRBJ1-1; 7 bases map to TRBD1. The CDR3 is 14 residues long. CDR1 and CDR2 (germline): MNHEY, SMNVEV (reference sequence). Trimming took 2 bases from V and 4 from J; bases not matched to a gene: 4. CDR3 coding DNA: TGTGCCAGCAGTTTAAACCAGGGGGGCACTGAAGCTTTCTTT. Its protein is CASSLNQGGTEAFF.

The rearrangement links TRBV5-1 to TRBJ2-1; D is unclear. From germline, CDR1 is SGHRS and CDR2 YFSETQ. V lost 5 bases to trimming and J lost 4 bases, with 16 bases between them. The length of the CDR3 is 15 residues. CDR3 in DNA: TGCGCCAGCAGAATAGGGTATTTGGGATACAATGAGCAGTTCTTC. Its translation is CASRIGYLGYNEQFF.

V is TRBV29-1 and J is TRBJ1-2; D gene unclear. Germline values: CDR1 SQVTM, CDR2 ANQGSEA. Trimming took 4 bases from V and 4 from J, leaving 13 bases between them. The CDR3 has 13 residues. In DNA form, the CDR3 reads TGCAGCGTTGGGGATGTTGGACTCTATGGCTACACCTTC. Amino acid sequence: CSVGDVGLYGYTF.

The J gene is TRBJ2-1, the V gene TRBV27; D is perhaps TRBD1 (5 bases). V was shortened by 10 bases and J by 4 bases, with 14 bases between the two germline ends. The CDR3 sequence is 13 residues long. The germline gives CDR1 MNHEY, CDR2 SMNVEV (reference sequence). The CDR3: CANPETAYNEQFF. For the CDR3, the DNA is TGTGCCAACCCCGAGACAGCGTACAATGAGCAGTTCTTC.